This T cell receptor (beta chain) was identified in a study of cytomegalovirus exposure and HLA in healthy donors. Of note for this clone: Antigen unknown.

Germline CDR1 reads SGHVS; CDR2 reads FQNEAQ. The CDR3 loop spans 13 amino acids. The ends were cut back, 5 bases at V and 7 bases at J, with 12 bases in the middle. Donors likely had unrecorded immune exposures despite being nominally healthy when sampled. General study results and limits: The study put 150 to 200 TCR beta chains on its list as cytomegalovirus-associated.

It was with 60 Vbeta and 13 Jbeta primers that the PCR ran. Using immunoSEQ multiplex PCR, the repertoire was profiled, and TCRdb retains in-frame clones only, with some absent. Seen here are some 35,000 clones, around half observed once, and the top ten hold about 6.1%. The chain carries TRBV7-8 and TRBJ2-1; weak D call: TRBD2 (6 bases). The TCR originated in a woman in her thirties or forties in good health and CMV-seropositive. Sequenced input: PBMCs. CDR3 sequence (DNA): TGTGCCAGCAGCCTCCAACGGGGGAATGAGCAGTTCTTC. As protein: CASSLQRGNEQFF. The complete variable domain, with remaining parts taken from reference TRBV7-8 and TRBJ2-1, reads GAGVSQSPRYKVAKRGQDVALRCDPISGHVSLFWYQQALGQGPEFLTYFQNEAQLDKSGLPSDRFFAERPEGSVSTLKIQRTQQEDSAVYLCASSLQRGNEQFFGPGTRLTVL.